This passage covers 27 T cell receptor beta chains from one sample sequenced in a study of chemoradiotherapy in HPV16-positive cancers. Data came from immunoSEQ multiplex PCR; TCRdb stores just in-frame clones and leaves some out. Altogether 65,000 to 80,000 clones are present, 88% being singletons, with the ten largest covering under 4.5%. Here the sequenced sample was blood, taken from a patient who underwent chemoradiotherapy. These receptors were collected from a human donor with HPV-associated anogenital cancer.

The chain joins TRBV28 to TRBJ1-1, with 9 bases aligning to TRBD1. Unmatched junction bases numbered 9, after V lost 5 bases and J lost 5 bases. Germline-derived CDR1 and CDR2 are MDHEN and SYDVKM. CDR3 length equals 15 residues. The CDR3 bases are TGTGCCAGCAGTAACTATCGACAGGGGGTTACTGAAGCTTTCTTT. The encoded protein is CASSNYRQGVTEAFF.

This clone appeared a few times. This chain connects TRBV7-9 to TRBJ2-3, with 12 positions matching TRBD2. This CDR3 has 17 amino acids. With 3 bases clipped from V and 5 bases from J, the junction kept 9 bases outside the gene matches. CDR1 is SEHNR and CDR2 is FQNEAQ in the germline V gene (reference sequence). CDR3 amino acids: CASSFPSGRVSEDTQYF. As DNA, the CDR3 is TGTGCCAGCAGCTTTCCTAGCGGGAGGGTGAGTGAAGATACGCAGTATTTT.

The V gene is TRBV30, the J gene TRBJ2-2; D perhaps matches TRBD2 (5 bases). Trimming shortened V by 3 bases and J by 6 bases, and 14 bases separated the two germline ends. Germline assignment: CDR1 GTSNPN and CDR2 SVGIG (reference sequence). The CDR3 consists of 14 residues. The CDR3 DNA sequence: TGTGCCTGGAGAGGAGGAGGAGAGGCCGGGGAGCTGTTTTTT. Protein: CAWRGGGEAGELFF.

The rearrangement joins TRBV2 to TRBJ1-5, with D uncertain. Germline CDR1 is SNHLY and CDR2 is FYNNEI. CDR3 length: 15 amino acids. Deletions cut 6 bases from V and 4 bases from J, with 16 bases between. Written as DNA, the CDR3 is TGTGCCAGCAGGCCACGGCTCCTACCAAATCAGCCCCAGCATTTT. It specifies CASRPRLLPNQPQHF.

This CDR3 is CASSLGGQGNTIYF. In nucleotides, the CDR3 is TGCGCCAGCAGCTTGGGGGGCCAAGGAAACACCATATATTTT. The chain links TRBV5-1 to TRBJ1-3; TRBD1 might be the D (5 bases). Between the trimmed V and J ends, which lost 0 bases and 4 bases, there was a span of 8 bases. CDR3 length: 14 amino acids. Per the germline V gene, CDR1 is SGHRS and CDR2 is YFSETQ. The whole variable domain, remainder taken from reference TRBV5-1 and TRBJ1-3, is KAGVTQTPRYLIKTRGQQVTLSCSPISGHRSVSWYQQTPGQGLQFLFEYFSETQRNKGNFPGRFSGRQFSNSRSEMNVSTLELGDSALYLCASSLGGQGNTIYFGEGSWLTVV.

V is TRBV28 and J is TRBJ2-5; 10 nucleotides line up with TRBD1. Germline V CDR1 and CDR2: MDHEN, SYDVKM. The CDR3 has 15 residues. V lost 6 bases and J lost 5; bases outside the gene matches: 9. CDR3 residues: CASRPGTGVRETQYF. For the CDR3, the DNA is TGTGCCAGCAGACCAGGGACAGGGGTGCGGGAGACCCAGTACTTC.

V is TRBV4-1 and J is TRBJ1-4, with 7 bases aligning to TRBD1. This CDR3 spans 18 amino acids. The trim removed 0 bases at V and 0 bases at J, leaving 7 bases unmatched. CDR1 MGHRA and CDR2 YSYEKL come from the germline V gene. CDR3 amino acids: CASSQELGQLATNEKLFF. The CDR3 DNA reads TGCGCCAGCAGCCAAGAGTTGGGACAGCTTGCAACTAATGAAAAACTGTTTTTT.

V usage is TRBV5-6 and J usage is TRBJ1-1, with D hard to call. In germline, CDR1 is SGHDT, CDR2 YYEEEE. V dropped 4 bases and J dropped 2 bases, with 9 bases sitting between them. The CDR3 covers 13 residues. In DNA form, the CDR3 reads TGTGCCAGCAGCAAATATAGAAACACTGAAGCTTTCTTT. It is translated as CASSKYRNTEAFF.

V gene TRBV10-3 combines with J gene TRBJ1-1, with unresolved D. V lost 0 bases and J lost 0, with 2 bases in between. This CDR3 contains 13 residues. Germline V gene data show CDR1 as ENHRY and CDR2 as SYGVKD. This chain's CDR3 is CAISESLNTEAFF. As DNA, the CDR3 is TGTGCCATCAGTGAGTCCTTGAACACTGAAGCTTTCTTT.

The CDR3 DNA reads TGCGCCAGCAGCTTGGTCCCGGGGGGGCGCATGGACGAGCAGTACTTC. Its protein product is CASSLVPGGRMDEQYF. The rearrangement uses TRBV5-1 and TRBJ2-7; 8 bases fit TRBD2. Germline V gene lookup returns CDR1 SGHRS and CDR2 YFSETQ. V was pared by 0 bases and J by 5 bases, with 10 bases of the junction left unmatched. This CDR3 spans 16 amino acids.

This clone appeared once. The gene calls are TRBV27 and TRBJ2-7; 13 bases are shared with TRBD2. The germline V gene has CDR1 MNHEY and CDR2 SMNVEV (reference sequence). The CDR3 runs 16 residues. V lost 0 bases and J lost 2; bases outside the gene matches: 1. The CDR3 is CASSLSGTSGAYEQYF. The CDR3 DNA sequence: TGTGCCAGCAGTTTATCGGGGACTAGCGGGGCCTACGAGCAGTACTTC.

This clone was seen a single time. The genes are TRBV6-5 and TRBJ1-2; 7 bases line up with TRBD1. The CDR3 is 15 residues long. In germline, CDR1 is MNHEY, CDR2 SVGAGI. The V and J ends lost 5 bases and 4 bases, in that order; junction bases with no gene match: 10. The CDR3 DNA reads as TGTGCCAGCAGTGCGGACAGGAACTTTGCCTATGGCTACACCTTC. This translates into CASSADRNFAYGYTF.

In nucleotides, the CDR3 is TGTGCCAGCAGTGAAGGACAAAGCGGGAGTACCCAATCCTACGAGCAGTACTTC. It codes for CASSEGQSGSTQSYEQYF. V usage is TRBV2 and J usage is TRBJ2-7, with TRBD2 matching 8 bases. There are 18 residues in the CDR3. J was trimmed by 1 base and V by 1 base; bases with no gene match: 12. Germline CDR1 SNHLY, CDR2 FYNNEI.

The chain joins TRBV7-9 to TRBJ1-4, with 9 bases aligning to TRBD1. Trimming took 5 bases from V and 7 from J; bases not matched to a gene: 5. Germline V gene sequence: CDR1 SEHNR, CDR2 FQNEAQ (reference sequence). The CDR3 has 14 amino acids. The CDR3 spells CASSIQGAREKLFF. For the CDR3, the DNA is TGTGCCAGCAGCATACAGGGGGCGCGTGAAAAACTGTTTTTT.

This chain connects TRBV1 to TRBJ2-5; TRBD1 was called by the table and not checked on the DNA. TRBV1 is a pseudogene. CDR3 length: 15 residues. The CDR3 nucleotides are TGCACCAGCAGCCAAGTCCACGACAGCCAAGAGACCCAGTACTTC. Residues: CTSSQVHDSQETQYF.

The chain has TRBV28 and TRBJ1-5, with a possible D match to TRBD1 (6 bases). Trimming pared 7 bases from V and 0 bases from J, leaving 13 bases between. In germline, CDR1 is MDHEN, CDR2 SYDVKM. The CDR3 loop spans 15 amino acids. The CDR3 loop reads CASTSTGLSNQPQHF. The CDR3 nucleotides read TGTGCCAGCACCTCGACAGGACTTAGCAATCAGCCCCAGCATTTT.

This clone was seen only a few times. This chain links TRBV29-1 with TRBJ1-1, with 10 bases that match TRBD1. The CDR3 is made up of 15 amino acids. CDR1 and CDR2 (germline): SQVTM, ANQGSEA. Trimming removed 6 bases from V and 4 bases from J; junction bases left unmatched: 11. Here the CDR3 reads CSVTGGGRGGTEAFF. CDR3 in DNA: TGCAGCGTGACAGGGGGCGGCCGTGGGGGCACTGAAGCTTTCTTT.

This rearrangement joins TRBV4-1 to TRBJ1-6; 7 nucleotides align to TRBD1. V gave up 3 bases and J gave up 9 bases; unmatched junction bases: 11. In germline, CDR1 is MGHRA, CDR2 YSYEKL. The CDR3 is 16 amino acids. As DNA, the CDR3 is TGCGCCAGCAGCCAGGAAGGGACAGCTAGAGGTTCACCCCTCCACTTT. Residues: CASSQEGTARGSPLHF.

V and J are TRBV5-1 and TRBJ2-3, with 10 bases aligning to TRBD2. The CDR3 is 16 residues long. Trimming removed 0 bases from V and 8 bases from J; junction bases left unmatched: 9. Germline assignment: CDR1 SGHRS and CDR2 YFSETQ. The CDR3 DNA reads TGCGCCAGCAGCTTGGAAGGTAGCGGGGGGTTTGGTACGCAGTATTTT. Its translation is CASSLEGSGGFGTQYF. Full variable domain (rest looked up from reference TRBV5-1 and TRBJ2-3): KAGVTQTPRYLIKTRGQQVTLSCSPISGHRSVSWYQQTPGQGLQFLFEYFSETQRNKGNFPGRFSGRQFSNSRSEMNVSTLELGDSALYLCASSLEGSGGFGTQYFGPGTRLTVL.

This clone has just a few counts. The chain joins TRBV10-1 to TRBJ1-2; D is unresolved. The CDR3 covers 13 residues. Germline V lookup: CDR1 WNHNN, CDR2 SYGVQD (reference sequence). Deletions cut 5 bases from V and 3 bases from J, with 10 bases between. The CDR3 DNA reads TGCGCCAGCAGTACCGGGATTGACTATGGCTACACCTTC. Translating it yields CASSTGIDYGYTF.

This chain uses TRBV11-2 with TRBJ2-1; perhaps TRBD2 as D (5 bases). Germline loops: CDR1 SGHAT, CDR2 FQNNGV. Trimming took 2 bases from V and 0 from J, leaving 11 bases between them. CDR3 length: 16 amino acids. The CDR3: CASSLRLADSYNEQFF. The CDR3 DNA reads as TGTGCCAGCAGCTTACGTCTAGCTGACTCCTACAATGAGCAGTTCTTC.

Here the CDR3 DNA reads TGTGCCAGCAGTTCCCCGACTAGCGGGGGGCCCCTCACCGGGGAGCTGTTTTTT. Translated: CASSSPTSGGPLTGELFF. The chain employs TRBV27 and TRBJ2-2; 13 nucleotides agree with TRBD2. This CDR3 contains 18 residues. Germline V gene sequence: CDR1 MNHEY, CDR2 SMNVEV (reference sequence). Trimming cost V 4 bases and J 4 bases; bases outside gene matches: 9.

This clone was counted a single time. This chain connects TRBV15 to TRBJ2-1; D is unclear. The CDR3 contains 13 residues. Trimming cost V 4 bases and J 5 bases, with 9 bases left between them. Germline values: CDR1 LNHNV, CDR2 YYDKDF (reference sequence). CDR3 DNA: TGTGCCACCAGCATGGGTGTGGACAATGAGCAGTTCTTC. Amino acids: CATSMGVDNEQFF.

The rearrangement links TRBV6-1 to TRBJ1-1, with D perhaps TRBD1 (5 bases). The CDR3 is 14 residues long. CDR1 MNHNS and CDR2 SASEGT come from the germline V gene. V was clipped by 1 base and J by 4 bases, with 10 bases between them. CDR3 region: CASSEGVGGTEAFF. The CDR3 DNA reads TGTGCCAGCAGTGAAGGGGTCGGGGGCACTGAAGCTTTCTTT.

For the CDR3, the DNA is TGTGCCAGCAGCTCCTCGGGCCTGAACACTGAAGCTTTCTTT. Its translation is CASSSSGLNTEAFF. The V call is TRBV7-3, the J call TRBJ1-1; no clear D gene. The CDR3 length is 14 residues. Trimming took off 4 bases at V and 0 bases at J, with 9 bases between the two ends. CDR1 and CDR2 (germline): SGHTA, FQGTGA.

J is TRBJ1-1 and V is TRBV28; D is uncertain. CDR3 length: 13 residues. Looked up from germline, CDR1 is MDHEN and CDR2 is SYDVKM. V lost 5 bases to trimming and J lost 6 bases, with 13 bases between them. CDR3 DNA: TGTGCCAGCAGTGCCCCAATATCCCCTGAAGCTTTCTTT. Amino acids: CASSAPISPEAFF. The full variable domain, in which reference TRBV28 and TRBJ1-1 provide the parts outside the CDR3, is DVKVTQSSRYLVKRTGEKVFLECVQDMDHENMFWYRQDPGLGLRLIYFSYDVKMKEKGDIPEGYSVSREKKERFSLILESASTNQTSMYLCASSAPISPEAFFGQGTRLTVV.

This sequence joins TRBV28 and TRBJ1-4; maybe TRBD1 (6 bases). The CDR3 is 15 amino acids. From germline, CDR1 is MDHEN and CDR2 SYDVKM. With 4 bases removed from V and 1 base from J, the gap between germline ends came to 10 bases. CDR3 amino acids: CASSYPQGTNEKLFF. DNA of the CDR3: TGTGCCAGCAGTTACCCACAGGGAACTAATGAAAAACTGTTTTTT.